Listed here are 14 T cell receptor beta chains from one sample, sequenced in a study of regulatory T cells in long-lasting Graves disease. Relying on iRepertoire HTBI primers and Arm-PCR of CDR3 regions, the team built TCR beta libraries. TCRdb called the multiplex PCR reads again in MiXCR, with one record for every CDR3 protein. The sample records 400,000 to 500,000 distinct CDR3 sequences, 20% to 25% being singletons. Specified time point: persistent/refractory GD, antithyroid drugs over 5 years with positive TRAb. The TCR library was made from RNA that had been extracted from PBMCs in TRIzol. This specimen consisted of peripheral blood mononuclear cells (PBMCs), obtained when the disease was refractory, from a patient treated with antithyroid drugs. These receptors were taken from a female donor with Graves disease.

There are many counts of this clonotype. The chain carries TRBV27 and TRBJ1-2; D call uncertain. CDR3 length: 16 residues. V lost 4 bases and J 4 bases, leaving 19 bases between the germline ends. From germline, CDR1 is MNHEY and CDR2 SMNVEV (reference sequence). In nucleotides, the CDR3 is TGTGCCAGCAGTTCCCGTGGCCGCTCTTACCTCTATGGCTACACCTTC. Translating it yields CASSSRGRSYLYGYTF.

The V gene is TRBV19, the J gene TRBJ1-5; no firm D call. The CDR3 has 14 amino acids. Trimming stripped 2 bases from V and 4 bases from J, with 9 bases between. Germline V lookup: CDR1 LNHDA, CDR2 SQIVND (reference sequence). The DNA for the CDR3 is TGTGCCAGTAGTATACGGGATTTAAATCAGCCCCAGCATTTT. Translated: CASSIRDLNQPQHF.

V gene TRBV5-1 combines with J gene TRBJ2-5; perhaps TRBD2 as D (7 bases). The CDR3 is 15 residues long. Trimming stripped 1 base from V and 5 bases from J, with 15 bases between. The V gene's germline CDR1 is SGHRS and CDR2 YFSETQ. As DNA, the CDR3 is TGCGCCAGCAGCTTGAGGGGGACTAAAATTGAGACCCAGTACTTC. As protein: CASSLRGTKIETQYF.

This clonotype occurred many times. J is TRBJ2-5 and V is TRBV27; D may be TRBD1 (5 bases). This CDR3 spans 15 amino acids. CDR1 MNHEY and CDR2 SMNVEV come from the germline V gene (reference sequence). Trimming removed 0 bases from V and 5 bases from J, with 13 bases in between. In DNA form, the CDR3 reads TGTGCCAGCAGTTTATCGGCCAGGGTGGGGGAGACCCAGTACTTC. Protein product: CASSLSARVGETQYF.

This clonotype was observed many times. The chain combines TRBV2 with TRBJ1-1; tentatively, D is TRBD1 (6 bases). The CDR3 loop spans 15 amino acids. V shed 3 bases and J shed 5 bases, with 16 bases lying between them. In germline, CDR1 is SNHLY, CDR2 FYNNEI. The CDR3 sequence: CASSDGLQGLTEAFF. In nucleotides, the CDR3 is TGTGCCAGCAGTGACGGCTTACAGGGCCTGACTGAAGCTTTCTTT.

This clonotype was found many times. The rearrangement links TRBV7-2 to TRBJ2-5; D call uncertain. This CDR3 contains 14 residues. V lost 1 base, J lost 2 bases, and 8 bases lay in between. CDR1 is SGHTA and CDR2 is FQGNSA in the germline V gene. For the CDR3, the DNA is TGTGCCAGCAGCTTAGAGCGCTTACAAGAGACCCAGTACTTC. Residues: CASSLERLQETQYF.

Written as DNA, the CDR3 is TGTGCCAGCAGCTTAGGGCCTAATACGCAGTATTTT. Translated: CASSLGPNTQYF. The rearrangement links TRBV11-2 to TRBJ2-3; D gene unclear. Trimming stripped 1 base from V and 7 bases from J, with 6 bases between. The CDR3 has 12 residues. Germline lookup yields CDR1 SGHAT and CDR2 FQNNGV.

This clonotype appeared a single time. The CDR3 nucleotides read TGTGCCAGCAAACTAGATAGCACAGATACGCAGTATTTT. Residues: CASKLDSTDTQYF. This chain links TRBV2 with TRBJ2-3; D perhaps matches TRBD2 (5 bases). The germline V and J ends were trimmed by 7 bases and 0 bases, with 8 bases remaining between them. Germline CDR1 SNHLY, CDR2 FYNNEI. The CDR3 covers 13 residues.

The chain couples TRBV19 to TRBJ2-5, with D possibly TRBD1 on 7 matching bases. This CDR3 spans 15 amino acids. Trimming shortened V by 5 bases and J by 4 bases, and 17 bases separated the two germline ends. Germline CDR1 reads LNHDA; CDR2 reads SQIVND (reference sequence). This chain's CDR3 is CASSGGAGGPETQYF. The CDR3 DNA is TGTGCCAGTAGTGGAGGGGCAGGGGGTCCAGAGACCCAGTACTTC.

CDR3 DNA: TGTGCCACCAGCAGAGGCCTAGCGGGAGGGCCGAGGACAGATACGCAGTATTTT. Translated, it gives CATSRGLAGGPRTDTQYF. The V gene is TRBV15, the J gene TRBJ2-3; 12 bases align to TRBD2. The germline V gene encodes CDR1 LNHNV and CDR2 YYDKDF (reference sequence). CDR3 length: 18 residues. The ends lost 1 base at V and 3 bases at J; junction bases unmatched: 8.

The rearrangement links TRBV9 to TRBJ2-3, with 13 bases that match TRBD2. The CDR3 consists of 17 residues. CDR1 is SGDLS and CDR2 is YYNGEE in the germline V gene. J was trimmed by 4 bases and V by 3 bases; bases with no gene match: 8. This CDR3 is CASSAGRLAGGADTQYF. The CDR3 nucleotides are TGTGCCAGCAGCGCTGGGCGACTAGCGGGAGGAGCAGATACGCAGTATTTT.

A few counts support this clonotype. The genes are TRBV12-3 or TRBV12-4 and TRBJ2-7; 11 bases align to TRBD2. The length of the CDR3 is 15 residues. J gave up 2 bases and V 6 bases, and 6 bases lay outside the gene matches. The CDR3 here is CASRIGTSGAYEQYF. As DNA, the CDR3 is TGTGCCAGCAGGATAGGGACTAGCGGTGCCTACGAGCAGTACTTC.

This clonotype was counted a few times. V usage is TRBV12-3 or TRBV12-4 and J usage is TRBJ2-2; a possible D gene is TRBD2 (5 bases). The CDR3 length is 15 residues. V was cut by 3 bases and J by 5 bases, with 13 bases left in between. CDR3 sequence: CASSFRLGRTGELFF. CDR3 nucleotides: TGTGCCAGCAGTTTTCGGTTGGGGAGAACCGGGGAGCTGTTTTTT.

This clonotype was counted many times. This sequence joins TRBV6-1 and TRBJ2-7; the match to TRBD1 covers 8 bases. The CDR3 runs to 16 residues. CDR1 and CDR2 (germline): MNHNS, SASEGT. V dropped 5 bases and J dropped 0; count of bases not matched to a gene: 9. For the CDR3, the DNA is TGTGCCAGCAGTAATCCGGGACAGGCCTCCTCCTACGAGCAGTACTTC. Residues: CASSNPGQASSYEQYF.